This T cell receptor beta chain was sequenced during a study of shared clonotypes between healthy human individuals. Study-level results: Investigators expected sequencing depth to affect clonotype sharing among donors. Generally, naive subsets (rather than memory subsets) showed larger estimated richness.

Naivety among CD8 cells was defined by CD45RO negativity and positive CCR7 selection, thereby excluding terminally differentiated effector memory CD45RA+ cells. Donors were healthy HIV-negative adults without recently reported acute infections or vaccinations. The length of the CDR3 is 13 residues. With 2 bases removed from V and 6 bases from J, the gap between germline ends came to 8 bases. Germline-derived CDR1 and CDR2 are SGHNT and YENEEA. Notes on this clone: What it recognizes is unknown.

Genomic DNA of each subset was evenly split across several immunoSEQ plates. The repertoire was sequenced with immunoSEQ multiplex PCR; TCRdb's copy has only in-frame clones and lacks some. The data show 2 million to 2.5 million clones, with 85% to 95% seen just once and under 2% held by the top ten. The clonotype originates from a man aged 18 to 29 in good health. Some clones in this sample may be carry-over from other donors' samples. The chain employs TRBV11-3 and TRBJ1-5; D uncertain. Sequenced material: naive CD8+ T cells from PBMCs. This chain's CDR3 is CASSLLLSQPQHF. CDR3 in DNA: TGTGCCAGCAGCTTACTTCTGAGTCAGCCCCAGCATTTT.